The clone carrying this T cell receptor beta chain was observed a handful of times. Its antigen is currently unknown. This entry belongs to a study of response to subunit inactivated influenza vaccine. Study-wide points: Each seasonal influenza vaccination, the authors suggested, recruits few new T cells.

Each CDR3 protein gets one entry after TCRdb re-called the RT-PCR reads with MiXCR. The table lists hundreds of thousands of distinct CDR3 sequences, less than 8% of them singletons. This CDR3 has 17 amino acids. V shed 0 bases and J 8 bases; nucleotides not matched to a gene: 13. Germline CDR1 reads SGDLS; CDR2 reads YYNGEE. The sequence was collected from a man aged 50 to 75 who received an inactivated influenza vaccine. The rearrangement joins TRBV9 to TRBJ2-4; 8 positions agree with TRBD1. The sequences come from PBMCs from blood, collected less than 30 months after vaccination. CDR3 DNA: TGTGCCAGCAGCGTAGATGTGGGGTGGACACAGGGGGACATTCAGTACTTC. It codes for CASSVDVGWTQGDIQYF. The whole variable domain, filled in from reference TRBV9 and TRBJ2-4, reads DSGVTQTPKHLITATGQRVTLRCSPRSGDLSVYWYQQSLDQGLQFLIQYYNGEERAKGNILERFSAQQFPDLHSELNLSSLELGDSALYFCASSVDVGWTQGDIQYFGAGTRLSVL.